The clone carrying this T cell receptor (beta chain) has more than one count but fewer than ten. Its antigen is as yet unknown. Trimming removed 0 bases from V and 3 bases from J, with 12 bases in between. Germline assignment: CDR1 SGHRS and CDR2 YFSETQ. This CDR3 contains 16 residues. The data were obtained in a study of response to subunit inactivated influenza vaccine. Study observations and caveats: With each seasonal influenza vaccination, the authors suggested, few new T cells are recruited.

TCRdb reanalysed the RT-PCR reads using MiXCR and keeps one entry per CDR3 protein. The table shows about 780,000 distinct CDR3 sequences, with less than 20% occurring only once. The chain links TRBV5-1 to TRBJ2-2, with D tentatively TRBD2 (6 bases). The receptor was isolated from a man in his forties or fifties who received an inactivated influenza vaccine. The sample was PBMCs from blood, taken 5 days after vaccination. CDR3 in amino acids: CASSLGVEGYTGELFF. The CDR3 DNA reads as TGCGCCAGCAGCTTGGGCGTGGAGGGCTACACCGGGGAGCTGTTTTTT.